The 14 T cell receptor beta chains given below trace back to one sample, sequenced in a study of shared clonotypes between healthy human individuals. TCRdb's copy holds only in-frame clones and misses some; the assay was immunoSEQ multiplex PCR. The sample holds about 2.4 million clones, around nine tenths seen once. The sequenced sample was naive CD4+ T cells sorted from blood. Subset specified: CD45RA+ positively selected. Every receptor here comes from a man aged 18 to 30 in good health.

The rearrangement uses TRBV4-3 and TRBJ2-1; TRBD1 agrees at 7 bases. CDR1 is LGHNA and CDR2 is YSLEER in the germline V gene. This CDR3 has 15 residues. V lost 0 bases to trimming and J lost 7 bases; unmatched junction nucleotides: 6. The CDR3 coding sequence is TGCGCCAGCAGCCAAGAGCCCAGGGGGTCAAATGAGCAGTTCTTC. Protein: CASSQEPRGSNEQFF.

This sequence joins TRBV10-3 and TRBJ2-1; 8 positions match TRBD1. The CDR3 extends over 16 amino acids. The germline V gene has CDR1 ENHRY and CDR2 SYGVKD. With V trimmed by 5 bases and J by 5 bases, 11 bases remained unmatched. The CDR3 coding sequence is TGTGCCATCAGTCCGACAGGGGCCACTCTGGACAATGAGCAGTTCTTC. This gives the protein CAISPTGATLDNEQFF.

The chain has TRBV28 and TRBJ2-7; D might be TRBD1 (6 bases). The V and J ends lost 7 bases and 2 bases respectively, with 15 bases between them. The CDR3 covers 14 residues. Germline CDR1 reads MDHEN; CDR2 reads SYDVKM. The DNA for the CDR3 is TGTGCCAGCAACGACAGGAAAAAGGCCTACGAGCAGTACTTC. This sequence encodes CASNDRKKAYEQYF.

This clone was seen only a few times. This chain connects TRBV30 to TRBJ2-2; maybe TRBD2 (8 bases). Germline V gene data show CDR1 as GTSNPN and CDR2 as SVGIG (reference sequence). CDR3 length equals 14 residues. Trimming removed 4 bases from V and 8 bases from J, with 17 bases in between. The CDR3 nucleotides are TGTGCCTGGAATCTCGGGAGGGACAGTGGGGAGCTGTTTTTT. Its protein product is CAWNLGRDSGELFF. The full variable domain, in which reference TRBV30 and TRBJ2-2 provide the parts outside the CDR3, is SQTIHQWPATLVQPVGSPLSLECTVEGTSNPNLYWYRQAAGRGLQLLFYSVGIGQISSEVPQNLSASRPQDRQFILSSKKLLLSDSGFYLCAWNLGRDSGELFFGEGSRLTVL.

The CDR3 bases are TGCGCCAGCAGCCAAGATTGGAGGAGCGGGAGGGCCCATGAGCAGTACTTC. Its protein is CASSQDWRSGRAHEQYF. The chain joins TRBV4-3 to TRBJ2-7; 10 bases match TRBD2. Germline CDR1 and CDR2: LGHNA and YSLEER. The CDR3 loop spans 17 amino acids. The junction had 12 bases not matched to a gene; V was cut back by 0 bases and J by 7 bases.

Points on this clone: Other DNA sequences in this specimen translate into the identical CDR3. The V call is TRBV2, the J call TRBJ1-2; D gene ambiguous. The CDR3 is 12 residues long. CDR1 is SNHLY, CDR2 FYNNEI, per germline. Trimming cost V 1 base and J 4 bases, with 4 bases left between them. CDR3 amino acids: CASSEGLYGYTF. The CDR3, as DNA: TGTGCCAGCAGTGAAGGTCTCTATGGCTACACCTTC.

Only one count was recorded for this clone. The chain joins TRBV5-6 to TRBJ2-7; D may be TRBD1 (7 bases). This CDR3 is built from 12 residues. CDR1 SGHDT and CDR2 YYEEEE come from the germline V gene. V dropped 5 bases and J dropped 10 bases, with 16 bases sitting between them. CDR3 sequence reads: CASSYGGGVQYF. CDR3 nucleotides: TGTGCCAGCAGTTACGGAGGGGGCGTACAGTACTTC.

The chain's CDR3 is CASMEQDNQPQHF. In DNA form, the CDR3 reads TGTGCCAGCATGGAACAGGACAATCAGCCCCAGCATTTT. V and J are TRBV2 and TRBJ1-5; D perhaps matches TRBD1 (5 bases). This CDR3 comprises 13 residues. Trimming left V 7 bases short and J 3 bases short, with 10 bases between. CDR1 is SNHLY, CDR2 FYNNEI, per germline.

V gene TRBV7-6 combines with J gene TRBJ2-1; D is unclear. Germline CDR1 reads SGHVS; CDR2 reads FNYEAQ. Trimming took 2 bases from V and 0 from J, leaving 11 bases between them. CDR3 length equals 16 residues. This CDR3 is CASSLRRASSYNEQFF. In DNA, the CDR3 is TGTGCCAGCAGCTTACGAAGAGCGAGCTCCTACAATGAGCAGTTCTTC.

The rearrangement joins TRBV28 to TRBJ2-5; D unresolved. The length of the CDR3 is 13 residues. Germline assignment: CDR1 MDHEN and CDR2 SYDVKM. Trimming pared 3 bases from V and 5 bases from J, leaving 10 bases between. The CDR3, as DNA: TGTGCCAGCAGTTTCCCCTTACGGGAGACCCAGTACTTC. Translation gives CASSFPLRETQYF.

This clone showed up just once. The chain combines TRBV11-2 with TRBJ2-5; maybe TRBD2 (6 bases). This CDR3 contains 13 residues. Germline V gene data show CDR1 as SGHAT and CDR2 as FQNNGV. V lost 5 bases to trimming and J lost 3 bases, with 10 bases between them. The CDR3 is CASSPGEEETQYF. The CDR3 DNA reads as TGTGCCAGCAGCCCCGGGGAGGAAGAGACCCAGTACTTC.

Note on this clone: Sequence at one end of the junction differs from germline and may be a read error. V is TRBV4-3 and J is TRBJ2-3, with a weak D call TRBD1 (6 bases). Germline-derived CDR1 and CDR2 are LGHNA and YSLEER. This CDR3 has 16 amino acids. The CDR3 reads CASSQDGSTGADMQYF. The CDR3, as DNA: TGCGCCAGCAGCCAAGATGGCTCGACAGGTGCAGATATGCAGTATTTT.

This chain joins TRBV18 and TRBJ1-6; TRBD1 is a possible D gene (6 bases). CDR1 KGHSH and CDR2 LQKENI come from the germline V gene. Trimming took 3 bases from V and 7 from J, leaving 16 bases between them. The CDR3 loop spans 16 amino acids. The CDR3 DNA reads TGTGCCAGCTCACCTCAGGGGCAGGGTGAGAATTCACCCCTCCACTTT. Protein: CASSPQGQGENSPLHF.

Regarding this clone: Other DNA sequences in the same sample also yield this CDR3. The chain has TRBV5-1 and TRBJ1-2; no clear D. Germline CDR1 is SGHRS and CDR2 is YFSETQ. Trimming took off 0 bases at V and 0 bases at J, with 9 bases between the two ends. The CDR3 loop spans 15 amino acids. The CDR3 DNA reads TGCGCCAGCAGCTTGGACGGCGGGGCTAACTATGGCTACACCTTC. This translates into CASSLDGGANYGYTF.